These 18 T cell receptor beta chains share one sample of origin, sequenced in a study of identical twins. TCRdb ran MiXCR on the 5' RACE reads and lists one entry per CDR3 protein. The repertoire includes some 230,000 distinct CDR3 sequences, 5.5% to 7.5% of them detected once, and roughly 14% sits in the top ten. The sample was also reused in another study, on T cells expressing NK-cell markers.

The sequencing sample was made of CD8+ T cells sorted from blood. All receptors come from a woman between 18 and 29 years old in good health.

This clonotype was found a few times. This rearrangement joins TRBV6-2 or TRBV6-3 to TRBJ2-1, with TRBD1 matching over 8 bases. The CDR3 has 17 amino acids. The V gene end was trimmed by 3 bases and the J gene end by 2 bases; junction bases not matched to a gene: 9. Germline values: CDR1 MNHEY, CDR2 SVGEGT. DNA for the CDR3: TGTGCCAGCAGTTATCCCAGGACAGGGAGCCCCTACAATGAGCAGTTCTTC. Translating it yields CASSYPRTGSPYNEQFF.

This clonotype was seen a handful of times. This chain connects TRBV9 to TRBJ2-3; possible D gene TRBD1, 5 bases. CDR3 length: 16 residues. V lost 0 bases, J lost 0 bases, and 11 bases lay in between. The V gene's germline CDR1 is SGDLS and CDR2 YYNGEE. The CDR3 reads CASSVETGASTDTQYF. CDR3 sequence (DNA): TGTGCCAGCAGCGTAGAAACTGGGGCTAGCACAGATACGCAGTATTTT. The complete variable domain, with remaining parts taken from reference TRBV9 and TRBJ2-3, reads DSGVTQTPKHLITATGQRVTLRCSPRSGDLSVYWYQQSLDQGLQFLIQYYNGEERAKGNILERFSAQQFPDLHSELNLSSLELGDSALYFCASSVETGASTDTQYFGPGTRLTVL.

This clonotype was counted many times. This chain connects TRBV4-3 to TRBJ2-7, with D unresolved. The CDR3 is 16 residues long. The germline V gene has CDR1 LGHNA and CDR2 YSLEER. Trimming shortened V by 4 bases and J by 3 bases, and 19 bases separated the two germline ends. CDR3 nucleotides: TGCGCCAGCAGCCCTACCAATCCTTCTCCGGGCTACGAGCAGTACTTC. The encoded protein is CASSPTNPSPGYEQYF.

As DNA, the CDR3 is TGTGCCAGCAGCTACGACAGATCTAACTATGGCTACACCTTC. This translates into CASSYDRSNYGYTF. The chain couples TRBV27 to TRBJ1-2; tentative D call: TRBD1 (5 bases). This CDR3 spans 14 amino acids. V was clipped by 6 bases and J by 0 bases, with 11 bases between them. Germline-derived CDR1 and CDR2 are MNHEY and SMNVEV (reference sequence).

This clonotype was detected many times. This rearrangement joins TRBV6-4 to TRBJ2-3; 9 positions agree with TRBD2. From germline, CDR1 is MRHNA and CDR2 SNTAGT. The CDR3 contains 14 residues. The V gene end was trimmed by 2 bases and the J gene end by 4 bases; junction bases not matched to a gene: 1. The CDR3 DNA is TGTGCCAGCAGTGACACTAGCGGGCCAGATACGCAGTATTTT. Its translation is CASSDTSGPDTQYF.

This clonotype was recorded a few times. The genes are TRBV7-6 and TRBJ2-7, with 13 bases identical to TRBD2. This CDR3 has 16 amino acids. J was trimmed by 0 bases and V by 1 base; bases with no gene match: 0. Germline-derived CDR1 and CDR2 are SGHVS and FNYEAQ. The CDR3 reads CASSLGTSGSSYEQYF. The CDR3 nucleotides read TGTGCCAGCAGCTTAGGGACTAGCGGGAGCTCCTACGAGCAGTACTTC.

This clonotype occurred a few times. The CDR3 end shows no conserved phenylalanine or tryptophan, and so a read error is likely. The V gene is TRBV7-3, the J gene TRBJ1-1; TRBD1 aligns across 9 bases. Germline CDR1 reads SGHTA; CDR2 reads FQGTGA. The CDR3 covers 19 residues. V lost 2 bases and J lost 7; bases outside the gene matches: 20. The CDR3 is CASSLARIVGGQGQYEAFL. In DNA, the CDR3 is TGTGCCAGCAGCTTAGCACGTATTGTAGGGGGACAGGGTCAATATGAAGCTTTCCTT.

The CDR3 DNA sequence: TGTGCCAGCAGCTTAGCTATCGAGGTCCAGACCCGATACCCCACAGATACGCAGTATTTT. It yields the protein CASSLAIEVQTRYPTDTQYF. The chain uses TRBV7-6 and TRBJ2-3, with D hard to call. Germline V gene data show CDR1 as SGHVS and CDR2 as FNYEAQ. V lost 0 bases and J 2 bases, leaving 24 bases between the germline ends. CDR3 size: 20 residues.

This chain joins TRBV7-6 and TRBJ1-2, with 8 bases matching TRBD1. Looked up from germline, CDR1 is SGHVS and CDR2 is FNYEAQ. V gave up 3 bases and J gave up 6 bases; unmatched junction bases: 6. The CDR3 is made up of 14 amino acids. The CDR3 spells CASSFGQGRDGYTF. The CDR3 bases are TGTGCCAGCAGCTTCGGACAGGGAAGGGATGGCTACACCTTC.

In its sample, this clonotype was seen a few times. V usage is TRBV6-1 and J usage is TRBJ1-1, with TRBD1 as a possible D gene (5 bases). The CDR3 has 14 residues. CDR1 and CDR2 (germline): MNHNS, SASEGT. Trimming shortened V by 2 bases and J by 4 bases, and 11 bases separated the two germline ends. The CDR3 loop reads CASSERTQGTEAFF. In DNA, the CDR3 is TGTGCCAGCAGTGAACGGACCCAGGGCACTGAAGCTTTCTTT.

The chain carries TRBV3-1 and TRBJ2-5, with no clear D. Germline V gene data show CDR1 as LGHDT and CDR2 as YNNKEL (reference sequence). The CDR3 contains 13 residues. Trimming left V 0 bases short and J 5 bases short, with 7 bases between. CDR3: CASSQDLGETQYF. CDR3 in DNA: TGTGCCAGCAGCCAAGATCTAGGGGAGACCCAGTACTTC.

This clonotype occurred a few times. CDR3 DNA sequence: TGTGCCAGCAGCCCGACTAGCGGGAGTAACGTTTACGAGCAGTACTTC. Protein sequence: CASSPTSGSNVYEQYF. The rearrangement joins TRBV7-7 to TRBJ2-7; 12 nucleotides match TRBD2. V was pared by 5 bases and J by 4 bases, with 9 bases of the junction left unmatched. The CDR3 length is 16 residues. CDR1 is SSHAT, CDR2 FNYEAQ, per germline (reference sequence).

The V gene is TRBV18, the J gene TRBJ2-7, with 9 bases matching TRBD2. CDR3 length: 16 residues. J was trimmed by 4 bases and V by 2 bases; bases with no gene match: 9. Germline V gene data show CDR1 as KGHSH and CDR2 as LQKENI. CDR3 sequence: CASSPAAGGPAYEQYF. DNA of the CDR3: TGTGCCAGCTCACCAGCCGCGGGAGGGCCCGCGTACGAGCAGTACTTC.

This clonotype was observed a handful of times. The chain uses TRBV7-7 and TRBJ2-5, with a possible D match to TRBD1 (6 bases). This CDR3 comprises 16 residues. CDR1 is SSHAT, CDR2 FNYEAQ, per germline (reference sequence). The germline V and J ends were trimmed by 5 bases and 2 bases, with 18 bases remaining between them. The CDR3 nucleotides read TGTGCCAGCAGCGAATCAGGGGCTATAGAACAAGAGACCCAGTACTTC. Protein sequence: CASSESGAIEQETQYF.

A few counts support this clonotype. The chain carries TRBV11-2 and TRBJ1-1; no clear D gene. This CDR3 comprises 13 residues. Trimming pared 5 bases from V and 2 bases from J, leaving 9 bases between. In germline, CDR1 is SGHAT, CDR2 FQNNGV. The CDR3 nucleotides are TGTGCCAGCAGCCTCCACAGTAACACTGAAGCTTTCTTT. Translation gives CASSLHSNTEAFF.

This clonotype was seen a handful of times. The CDR3 DNA reads TGCAGTGCTAGAGTTGGAGAACGGAGCCGCCATGAGCAGTTCTTC. Its translation: CSARVGERSRHEQFF. This chain joins TRBV20-1 and TRBJ2-1; D uncertain. Deletions cut 1 base from V and 8 bases from J, with 18 bases between. The CDR3 is 15 amino acids. Germline values: CDR1 DFQATT, CDR2 SNEGSKA (reference sequence).

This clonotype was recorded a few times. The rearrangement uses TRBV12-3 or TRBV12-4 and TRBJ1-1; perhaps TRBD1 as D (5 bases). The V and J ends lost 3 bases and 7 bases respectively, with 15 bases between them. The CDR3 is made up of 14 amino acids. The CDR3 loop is CASSFAGSQNEAFF. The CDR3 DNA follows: TGTGCCAGCAGTTTCGCAGGGTCCCAGAATGAAGCTTTCTTT.

The CDR3 here is CASTQEVPWGPGSEQFF. CDR3 bases: TGTGCCAGCACCCAGGAGGTACCTTGGGGGCCTGGTAGTGAGCAGTTCTTC. The rearrangement uses TRBV3-1 and TRBJ2-1; D might be TRBD1 (6 bases). V dropped 7 bases and J dropped 9 bases, with 28 bases sitting between them. This CDR3 has 17 residues. Germline CDR1 is LGHDT and CDR2 is YNNKEL (reference sequence).